What follows is one T cell receptor (beta chain) and its context. Original methodology: For nucleated cells, counts were estimated from reference gene primer amplification. TCRdb keeps only in-frame clones here, not all; method: immunoSEQ multiplex PCR. For V, J and clone size, that table is used; D and trimming come from the DNA. This sample has 120,000 or so clones; about 77% occur once, and the top ten carry about 25%. V was pared by 8 bases and J by 3 bases, with 10 bases between. The CDR3 totals 11 residues. The V gene's germline CDR1 is GTSNPN and CDR2 SVGIG (reference sequence). This sample is drawn from a study of blood T cell repertoires in COVID-19. Study background: Sources were T cells, B-cell-depleted T cells, or PBMCs; the material itself was cDNA or gDNA.

This clonotype was obtained from a human donor in a cohort sampled during active COVID-19. The sample comprised peripheral blood. The rearrangement joins TRBV30 to TRBJ2-5; the D gene is possibly TRBD2 (6 bases). This CDR3 is CARGLEETQYF. The CDR3 DNA reads as TGTGCCCGGGGGTTAGAAGAGACCCAGTACTTC. The full variable domain, rest sourced from reference TRBV30 and TRBJ2-5, is SQTIHQWPATLVQPVGSPLSLECTVEGTSNPNLYWYRQAAGRGLQLLFYSVGIGQISSEVPQNLSASRPQDRQFILSSKKLLLSDSGFYLCARGLEETQYFGPGTRLLVL.